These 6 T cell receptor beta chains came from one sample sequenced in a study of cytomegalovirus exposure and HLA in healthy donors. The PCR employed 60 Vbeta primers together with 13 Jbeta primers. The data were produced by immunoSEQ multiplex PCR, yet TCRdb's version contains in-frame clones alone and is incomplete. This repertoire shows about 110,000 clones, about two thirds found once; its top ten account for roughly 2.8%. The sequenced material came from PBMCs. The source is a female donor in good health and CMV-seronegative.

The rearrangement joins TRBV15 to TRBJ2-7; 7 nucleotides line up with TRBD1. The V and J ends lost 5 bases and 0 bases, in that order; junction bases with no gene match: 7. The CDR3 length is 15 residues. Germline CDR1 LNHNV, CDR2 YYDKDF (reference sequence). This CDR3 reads CATSPNGQVSYEQYF. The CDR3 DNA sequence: TGTGCCACCAGCCCAAACGGACAGGTCTCCTACGAGCAGTACTTC.

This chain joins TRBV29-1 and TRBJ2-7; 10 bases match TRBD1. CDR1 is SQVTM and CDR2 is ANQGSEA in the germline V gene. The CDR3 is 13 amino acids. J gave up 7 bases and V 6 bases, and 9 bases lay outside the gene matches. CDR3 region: CSVARTGGREQYF. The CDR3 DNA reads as TGCAGCGTCGCACGGACAGGGGGGCGGGAGCAGTACTTC.

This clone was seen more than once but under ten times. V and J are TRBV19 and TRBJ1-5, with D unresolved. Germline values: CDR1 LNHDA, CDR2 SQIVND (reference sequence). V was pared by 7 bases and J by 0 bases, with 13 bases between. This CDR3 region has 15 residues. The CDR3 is CASTRDFYSNQPQHF. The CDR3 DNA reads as TGTGCCAGTACACGAGATTTTTATAGCAATCAGCCCCAGCATTTT.

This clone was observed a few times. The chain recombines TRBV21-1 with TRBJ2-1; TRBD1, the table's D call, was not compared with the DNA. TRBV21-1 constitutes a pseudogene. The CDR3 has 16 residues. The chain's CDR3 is CASSKETGQGIFEQFF. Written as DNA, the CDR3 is TGTGCCAGCAGCAAAGAAACCGGACAGGGAATTTTTGAGCAGTTCTTC.

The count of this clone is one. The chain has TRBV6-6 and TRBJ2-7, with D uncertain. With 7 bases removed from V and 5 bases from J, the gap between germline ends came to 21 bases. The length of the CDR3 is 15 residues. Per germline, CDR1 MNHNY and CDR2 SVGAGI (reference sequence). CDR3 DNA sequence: TGTGCCAGCACGACCCTAGAGGCCCCTCCTGACGAGCAGTACTTC. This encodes CASTTLEAPPDEQYF.

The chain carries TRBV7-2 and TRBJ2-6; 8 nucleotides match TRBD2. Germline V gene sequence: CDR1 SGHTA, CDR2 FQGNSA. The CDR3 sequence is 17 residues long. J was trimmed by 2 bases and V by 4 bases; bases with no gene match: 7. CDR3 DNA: TGTGCCAGCAGCTGGGCGGGGGGCATACCTGGGGCCAACGTCCTGACTTTC. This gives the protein CASSWAGGIPGANVLTF.